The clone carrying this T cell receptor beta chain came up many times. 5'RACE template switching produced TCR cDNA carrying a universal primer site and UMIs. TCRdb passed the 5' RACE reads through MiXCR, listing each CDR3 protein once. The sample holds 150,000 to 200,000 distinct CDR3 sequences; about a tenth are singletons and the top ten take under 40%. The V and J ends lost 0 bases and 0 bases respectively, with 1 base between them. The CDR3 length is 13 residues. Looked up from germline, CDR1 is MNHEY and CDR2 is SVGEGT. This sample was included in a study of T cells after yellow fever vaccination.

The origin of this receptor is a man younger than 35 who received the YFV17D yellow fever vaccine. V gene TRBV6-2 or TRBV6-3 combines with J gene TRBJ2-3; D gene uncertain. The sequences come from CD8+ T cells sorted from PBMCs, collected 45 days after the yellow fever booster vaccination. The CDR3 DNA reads TGTGCCAGCAGTTACTCCAGCACAGATACGCAGTATTTT. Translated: CASSYSSTDTQYF.